This passage covers 10 T cell receptor beta chains from one sample sequenced in a study of naive and memory T cell subsets (dated by TCRdb to about 2017). Study-wide findings and limitations: Naive repertoires, especially CD8, contained a few larger clonotypes, possibly memory cells re-expressing CD45RA.

No cognate antigen is known for these TCRs. Libraries came from UMI-ligation and nested PCR. Sequencing was carried out with an Illumina MiSeq. To cover both TRBC1 and TRBC2, the beta constant-region primer consisted of an equimolar mix of two oligonucleotides. The ligated cDNA went through four rounds of PCR with nested alpha and beta constant-region primers together with the SP2 primer. TCRdb trimmed public reads at Q25 via fastp, called clones via MiXCR and kept in-frame beta chains. Rows are combined by CDR3 protein, so each entry shows the most common genes and DNA. In this sample the table shows over 130,000 distinct CDR3 sequences, 15% to 20% of which occur a single time. The leading ten clones occupy around 0.63% of the sample. Sequenced: naive CD8+ T cells from blood. What this sample's cell subset or site label stands for: naive T cells, CD45RA high CD27+. These receptors originate from a human donor in good health.

The chain uses TRBV4-3 and TRBJ2-7; D is uncertain. V was cut by 1 base and J by 2 bases, with 12 bases left in between. CDR1 is LGHNA and CDR2 is YSLEER in the germline V gene. This CDR3 has 15 residues. The CDR3 DNA is TGCGCCAGCAGCCAAGGCTGGAATAGCCCCTACGAGCAGTACTTC. Encoded protein: CASSQGWNSPYEQYF.

V and J are TRBV10-1 and TRBJ2-1; D may be TRBD1 (6 bases). There are 15 residues in the CDR3. Germline V lookup: CDR1 WNHNN, CDR2 SYGVQD (reference sequence). Trimming took off 3 bases at V and 8 bases at J, with 17 bases between the two ends. DNA for the CDR3: TGCGCCAGCAGTGAACCAGGGGCAGGGCTCGATGAGCAGTTCTTC. This encodes CASSEPGAGLDEQFF.

The chain uses TRBV5-1 and TRBJ2-7; D remains ambiguous. This CDR3 comprises 13 residues. The ends were cut back, 2 bases at V and 0 bases at J, with 6 bases in the middle. Germline V lookup: CDR1 SGHRS, CDR2 YFSETQ. CDR3 sequence: CASSFASSYEQYF. DNA of the CDR3: TGCGCCAGCAGCTTCGCTAGCTCCTACGAGCAGTACTTC.

This clonotype was picked up a small number of times. At one end, the junction sequence differs from germline, possibly due to a read error. V is TRBV25-1 and J is TRBJ1-3; a weak D match, TRBD1 (5 bases). This CDR3 has 12 amino acids. Germline V CDR1 and CDR2: MGHDK, SYGVNS. The CDR3 sequence: CGTGRSGNTIYF. DNA for the CDR3: TGCGGAACAGGTAGATCTGGAAACACCATATATTTT. The full variable domain, its missing parts supplied by reference TRBV25-1 and TRBJ1-3, is EADIYQTPRYLVIGTGKKITLECSQTMGHDKMYWYQQDPGMELHLIHYSYGVNSTEKGDLSSESTVSRIRTEHFPLTLESARPSHTSQYLCGTGRSGNTIYFGEGSWLTVV.

This clonotype has more than one count but fewer than ten. This chain connects TRBV12-3 or TRBV12-4 to TRBJ2-1; D gene ambiguous. Trimming pared 6 bases from V and 8 bases from J, leaving 14 bases between. The CDR3 has 13 residues. DNA of the CDR3: TGTGCCAGCAGCCCCCCGGTTTTTGATGAGCAGTTCTTC. Translated, it gives CASSPPVFDEQFF.

The J gene is TRBJ1-5, the V gene TRBV11-2; no clear D gene. This CDR3 has 13 residues. Germline V gene lookup returns CDR1 SGHAT and CDR2 FQNNGV. Trimming cost V 2 bases and J 1 base, with 3 bases left between them. The chain's CDR3 is CASSLRSNQPQHF. As DNA, the CDR3 is TGTGCCAGCAGCTTAAGAAGCAATCAGCCCCAGCATTTT.

The V and J genes are TRBV7-9 and TRBJ1-6, with D hard to call. Germline V gene lookup returns CDR1 SEHNR and CDR2 FQNEAQ (reference sequence). The CDR3 length is 13 residues. V was clipped by 5 bases and J by 9 bases, with 11 bases between them. This CDR3 reads CASSQEMASPLHF. The CDR3 nucleotides are TGTGCCAGCAGCCAAGAAATGGCTTCACCCCTCCACTTT.

This clonotype has more than one count but fewer than ten. The chain uses TRBV14 and TRBJ1-1; D unresolved. Looked up from germline, CDR1 is SGHDN and CDR2 is FVKESK. The V and J ends lost 1 base and 4 bases respectively, with 10 bases between them. This CDR3 is built from 14 residues. In DNA form, the CDR3 reads TGTGCCAGCAGCCAAGTATACACCCGCACTGAAGCTTTCTTT. It is translated as CASSQVYTRTEAFF.

The table lists this clonotype with a few counts. The chain uses TRBV13 and TRBJ2-7, with a weak D call TRBD2 (5 bases). The CDR3 is 15 amino acids. The ends were cut back, 0 bases at V and 0 bases at J, with 9 bases in the middle. From germline, CDR1 is PRHDT and CDR2 FYEKMQ (reference sequence). The CDR3 loop is CASSLGGVSSYEQYF. CDR3 in DNA: TGTGCCAGCAGCTTAGGCGGGGTGAGCTCCTACGAGCAGTACTTC.

The rearrangement links TRBV27 to TRBJ1-5; D gene ambiguous. Germline-derived CDR1 and CDR2 are MNHEY and SMNVEV (reference sequence). The CDR3 runs to 14 residues. V lost 3 bases to trimming and J lost 4 bases, with 10 bases between them. In nucleotides, the CDR3 is TGTGCCAGCAGTTTTTTTGGGCCGAATCAGCCCCAGCATTTT. Amino acid sequence: CASSFFGPNQPQHF.